This T cell receptor beta chain was observed in a study of spatial heterogeneity in lung cancer. Study-wide context: Compared with alpha-chain sequences, beta-chain sequences were consistently detected in greater numbers.

The time point denotes: blood at routine non-recurrence follow-up after resection. TCRdb reprocessed the 5' RACE reads with MiXCR, giving one entry per CDR3 protein. The sample carries under 35,000 distinct CDR3 sequences, roughly 5% recorded once. This CDR3 comprises 16 residues. Germline V gives CDR1 SGHDN, CDR2 FVKESK. Trimming removed 5 bases from V and 6 bases from J; junction bases left unmatched: 12. V gene TRBV14 combines with J gene TRBJ2-1; 8 bases match TRBD1. This sequence was found in a female donor with early-stage non-small cell lung cancer. This sample comprised PBMCs, obtained at follow-up. The CDR3 here is CASSEDRVSVGNEQFF. The DNA of the CDR3 is TGTGCCAGCAGCGAGGACAGGGTCTCGGTAGGCAATGAGCAGTTCTTC.